The sequence of this T cell receptor beta chain was determined in a study of T cells expressing NK-cell markers (TCRdb year 2020). Background for the entire study: About eight donors provided sorted CD3+CD56+NKG2C+, CD3+CD56+NKG2C- and CD3+CD56-NKG2C+ T-cell subsets, whose TCR beta-chain repertoires were profiled. Sequencing of the libraries produced 2 x 150 bp reads on Illumina HiSeq 2000/2500, MiSeq or NextSeq. All eight donors whose samples were sequenced were randomly selected healthy volunteers, three of them men and five women. Among the eight sequenced donors, only one was HCMV-seronegative, while the other seven were HCMV-seropositive.

HCMV-specific IgG was detected in serum with a commercial ELISA kit to determine HCMV serostatus. Peripheral blood mononuclear cells were isolated from blood by Ficoll density gradient centrifugation. The full study reports these points: In over five donors, the dominant CD3+CD56+NKG2C+ clonotypes were among the top 10 CD8+ clonotypes and accounted for about 1.0-7.5% of CD8+ T cells. It remained unclear whether the expanded NKG2C-expressing T cell clones were specific for HCMV antigens. Those dominant clonotypes were again the most abundant among CD3+CD56-NKG2C+ cells in a few donors, at about 25-60.1%.

Points on this clonotype: The clone's antigen remains unknown.

Sequencing was performed on an Illumina HiSeq 2000. TCR beta cDNA libraries were made by 5'RACE template switching that added a universal primer site and unique molecular identifiers. cDNA synthesis was primed from the TCR beta constant segment, followed by two successive PCR amplification steps. On the authors' methods: MIGEC was used to demultiplex reads and group reads by UMI, and MiTCR was used to assemble and quantify clonotypes. To exclude erroneous sequences, only TCR cDNA sequences supported by at least two reads were retained. Downstream repertoire analysis used the tcR package, and clonotypes were matched across fractions by CDR3 nucleotide sequence plus V segment. VDJmatch was used to annotate antigen specificity against VDJdb, with one amino acid substitution allowed in CDR3. TCRdb reprocessed the public reads and reports one entry per CDR3 protein sequence, without DNA. The V and J calls follow TCRdb's processing rather than the paper's. The record for this sample contains 550,000 to 600,000 distinct CDR3 sequences. 3% to 4.5% of the sample is taken by the ten largest.

The germline V gene encodes CDR1 MNHEY and CDR2 SMNVEV (reference sequence). The CDR3, from cysteine to phenylalanine, totals 15 residues. DNA was not recorded. Here the chain combines TRBV27 and TRBJ2-4. What was sequenced was blood T cells: a sorted CD56 or NKG2C T cell subset, CD4+ or CD8+ T cells, or bulk PBMC T cells (not recorded which). The receptor's source is a man aged 18 to 29 in good health. Donor details come from another sample of the same person, matched by shared clones. The encoded CDR3 is CASSLSRGSIGIQYF.